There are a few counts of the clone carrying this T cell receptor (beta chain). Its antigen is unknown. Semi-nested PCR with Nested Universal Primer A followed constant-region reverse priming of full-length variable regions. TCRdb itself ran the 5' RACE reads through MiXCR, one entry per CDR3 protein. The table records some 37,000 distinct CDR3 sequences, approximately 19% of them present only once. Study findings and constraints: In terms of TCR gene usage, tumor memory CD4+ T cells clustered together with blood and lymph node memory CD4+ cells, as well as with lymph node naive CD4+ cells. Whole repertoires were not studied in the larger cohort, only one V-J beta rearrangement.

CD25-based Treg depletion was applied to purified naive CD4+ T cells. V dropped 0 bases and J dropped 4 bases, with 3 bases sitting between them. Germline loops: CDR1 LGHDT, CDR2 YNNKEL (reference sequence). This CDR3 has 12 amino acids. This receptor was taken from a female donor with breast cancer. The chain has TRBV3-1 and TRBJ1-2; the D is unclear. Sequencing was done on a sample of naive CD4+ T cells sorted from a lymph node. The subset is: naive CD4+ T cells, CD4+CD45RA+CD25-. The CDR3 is CASSQEGYGYTF. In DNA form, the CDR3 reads TGTGCCAGCAGCCAAGAGGGCTATGGCTACACCTTC.